The 11 T cell receptor beta chains presented below share a single source sample, sequenced in a study of blood T cells in healthy people across ages. Through a sample-barcoded 5' primer and a J-beta primer mix, a second PCR was run for roughly 6 to 12 cycles. TCRdb fed the 5' RACE reads into MiXCR, producing one record per CDR3 protein. The sample has 700,000 to 900,000 distinct CDR3 sequences, approximately 24% seen once. The same sample was also used in a study of T cells of mothers and their children.

Sequencing used blood. Receptor source: a boy between 10 and 17 years old in good health.

The J gene is TRBJ2-7, the V gene TRBV13; D uncertain. Trimming left V 5 bases short and J 2 bases short, with 10 bases between. This CDR3 region has 13 residues. The V gene's germline CDR1 is PRHDT and CDR2 FYEKMQ (reference sequence). The chain's CDR3 is CASSTNLAYEQYF. CDR3 nucleotides: TGTGCCAGCAGCACCAACTTAGCCTACGAGCAGTACTTC.

The chain is built from TRBV2 and TRBJ1-2; TRBD1 might be the D (5 bases). Trimming took 1 base from V and 8 from J, leaving 14 bases between them. The CDR3 length is 14 residues. Per germline, CDR1 SNHLY and CDR2 FYNNEI. The chain's CDR3 is CASSEERTPEGYTF. CDR3 DNA: TGTGCCAGCAGTGAAGAAAGGACACCGGAGGGCTACACCTTC. Variable domain in full (rest from reference TRBV2 and TRBJ1-2): EPEVTQTPSHQVTQMGQEVILRCVPISNHLYFYWYRQILGQKVEFLVSFYNNEISEKSEIFDDQFSVERPDGSNFTLKIRSTKLEDSAMYFCASSEERTPEGYTFGSGTRLTVV.

The rearrangement joins TRBV3-1 to TRBJ2-1; the D is unclear. Deletions cut 4 bases from V and 3 bases from J, with 13 bases between. Per the germline V gene, CDR1 is LGHDT and CDR2 is YNNKEL (reference sequence). This CDR3 is built from 15 residues. CDR3 in DNA: TGTGCCAGCAGCCCAATAGTGGGGTTCTACAATGAGCAGTTCTTC. Amino acids: CASSPIVGFYNEQFF.

This clonotype turned up a few times. The chain links TRBV4-1 to TRBJ2-5, with a tentative D call TRBD1 (5 bases). With 3 bases removed from V and 3 bases from J, the gap between germline ends came to 17 bases. This CDR3 has 16 amino acids. The V gene's germline CDR1 is MGHRA and CDR2 YSYEKL. CDR3 sequence: CASSQEPLGVEETQYF. The CDR3 nucleotides are TGCGCCAGCAGCCAGGAACCCCTAGGGGTGGAAGAGACCCAGTACTTC.

This clonotype was detected a few times. Just one base apart from a much larger clone, this may be a read error. The V and J genes are TRBV7-2 and TRBJ2-3; D is perhaps TRBD2 (5 bases). The CDR3 loop spans 14 amino acids. Per germline, CDR1 SGHTA and CDR2 FQGNSA. V lost 3 bases, J lost 1 base, and 8 bases lay in between. The CDR3: CASSFDGGTDTQYF. The DNA of the CDR3 is TGTGCCAGCAGCTTTGACGGGGGCACAGATACGCAGTATTTT.

The gene calls are TRBV6-5 and TRBJ2-5; 7 bases are a match to TRBD1. J gave up 8 bases and V 6 bases, and 12 bases lay outside the gene matches. This CDR3 spans 14 amino acids. The V gene's germline CDR1 is MNHEY and CDR2 SVGAGI. CDR3 nucleotides: TGTGCCAGCAGCCCGGATCCAAGGGGGCGCACCCAGTACTTC. This translates into CASSPDPRGRTQYF.

The J gene is TRBJ2-7, the V gene TRBV20-1, with 9 positions matching TRBD1. The V gene end was trimmed by 3 bases and the J gene end by 6 bases; junction bases not matched to a gene: 9. Germline CDR1 reads DFQATT; CDR2 reads SNEGSKA (reference sequence). The CDR3 loop spans 14 amino acids. For the CDR3, the DNA is TGCAGTGCTAGGCCGGGACAGGGAGTTGGCGAGCAGTACTTC. It is translated as CSARPGQGVGEQYF.

V usage is TRBV9 and J usage is TRBJ1-1; D gene ambiguous. The V and J ends lost 1 base and 2 bases respectively, with 9 bases between them. The CDR3 contains 14 residues. Germline V gene sequence: CDR1 SGDLS, CDR2 YYNGEE. The CDR3 sequence: CASSVNTANTEAFF. CDR3 nucleotides: TGTGCCAGCAGCGTAAATACAGCTAACACTGAAGCTTTCTTT. Filled out from reference TRBV9 and TRBJ1-1, the complete variable domain reads DSGVTQTPKHLITATGQRVTLRCSPRSGDLSVYWYQQSLDQGLQFLIQYYNGEERAKGNILERFSAQQFPDLHSELNLSSLELGDSALYFCASSVNTANTEAFFGQGTRLTVV.

This clonotype was detected only a few times. The rearrangement joins TRBV20-1 to TRBJ2-3; no firm D call. The CDR3 spans 13 residues. Trimming took off 6 bases at V and 2 bases at J, with 12 bases between the two ends. Germline V CDR1 and CDR2: DFQATT, SNEGSKA (reference sequence). This CDR3 is CSAPRPDTDTQYF. The CDR3 nucleotides read TGCAGTGCCCCCCGCCCTGACACAGATACGCAGTATTTT.

V and J are TRBV2 and TRBJ1-1, with D possibly TRBD1 on 5 matching bases. CDR3 size: 14 residues. V was trimmed by 11 bases and J by 2 bases, leaving 18 bases between them. Germline lookup yields CDR1 SNHLY and CDR2 FYNNEI. The CDR3 bases are TGTGCCGACCAGGGAGGGGAAGAAAACACTGAAGCTTTCTTT. This sequence encodes CADQGGEENTEAFF.

V and J are TRBV20-1 and TRBJ2-5; 8 nucleotides align to TRBD2. Per the germline V gene, CDR1 is DFQATT and CDR2 is SNEGSKA (reference sequence). The CDR3 length is 15 residues. Trimming at V came to 3 bases and at J to 2 bases, leaving 8 bases not matched to a gene. The CDR3 sequence is CSARGPGTSQETQYF. In nucleotides, the CDR3 is TGCAGTGCTAGGGGCCCCGGGACTAGTCAAGAGACCCAGTACTTC.